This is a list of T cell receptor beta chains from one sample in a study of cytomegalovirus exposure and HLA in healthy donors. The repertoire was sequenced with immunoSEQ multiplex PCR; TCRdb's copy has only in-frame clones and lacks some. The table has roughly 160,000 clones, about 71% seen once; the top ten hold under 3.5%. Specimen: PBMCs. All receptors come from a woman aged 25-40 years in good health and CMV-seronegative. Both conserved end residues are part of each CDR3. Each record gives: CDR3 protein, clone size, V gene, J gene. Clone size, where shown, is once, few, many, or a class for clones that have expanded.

CASSFGGDLNTEAFF	-	TRBV7-9	TRBJ1-1
CASSQGQGGNIQYF	-	TRBV28	TRBJ2-4
CASSLLTPGLEQETQYF	-	TRBV11-2	TRBJ2-5
CASRRTSGTSRETQYF	few	TRBV14	TRBJ2-5
CASSPGATQGVETQYF	once	TRBV5-5	TRBJ2-5
CATSGTRQGRETQYF	-	TRBV15	TRBJ2-5
CARGEHSYEQYF	-	TRBV28	TRBJ2-7
CSVVDRGSGNQPQHF	once	TRBV29-1	TRBJ1-5
CASSLSPGNYEQYF	-	TRBV7-3	TRBJ2-7
CASGLASPDRTGYTF	-	TRBV12-5	TRBJ1-2
CASSLEWDIEAFF	few	TRBV7-8	TRBJ1-1
CASSWDTKGTGELFF	-	TRBV7-2	TRBJ2-2
CASSAGQTYYGYTF	-	TRBV19	TRBJ1-2
CASSPQEDSPLHF	-	TRBV9	TRBJ1-6
CASRPGTSETQYF	few	TRBV6-6	TRBJ2-5
CASSSGPLETGANNYGYTF	few	TRBV13	TRBJ1-2
CASSRGPYRGASNQPQHF	few	TRBV4-3	TRBJ1-5
CASSYQGTYGYPF	-	TRBV6-5	TRBJ1-2
CASRGRVYYGYTF	-	TRBV28	TRBJ1-2
CASRAGRGTEAFF	-	TRBV6-5	TRBJ1-1
CASSEIASVGIQYF	-	TRBV2	TRBJ2-4
CASSQVAGGYNEQFF	-	TRBV6-6	TRBJ2-1
CASSSNAVSWGETQYF	-	TRBV7-2	TRBJ2-5
CASSVGSGDTQYF	-	TRBV9	TRBJ2-3
CASSLPGQGRTEAFF	-	TRBV5-4	TRBJ1-1
CASSHGTKNTDTQYF	-	TRBV5-4	TRBJ2-3
CASSPGRPRRDEQYF	-	TRBV9	TRBJ2-7
CASGPPGTGELFF	-	TRBV7-9	TRBJ2-2
CASTPLKGRDEQFF	-	TRBV21-1	TRBJ2-1
CATDRGDTGELFF	once	TRBV28	TRBJ2-2
CASSVADRGYYEQYF	-	TRBV9	TRBJ2-7
CASSPGTGVAYEQYF	once	TRBV18	TRBJ2-7
CASREQGVNYGYTF	-	TRBV6-5	TRBJ1-2
CASRHTGTNTIYF	few	TRBV6-5	TRBJ1-3
CASSFQGNYGYTF	-	TRBV28	TRBJ1-2
CASSLGQFSTDTQYF	-	TRBV5-1	TRBJ2-3
CASSIVPGGFPDTQYF	-	TRBV19	TRBJ2-3
CASSLTAVYEQYF	-	TRBV7-9	-
CASRRQGGNQPQHF	-	TRBV6-5	TRBJ1-5
CASSSRQKGPDTQYF	-	TRBV27	TRBJ2-3
CASSNTQGTEAFF	-	TRBV6-5	TRBJ1-1
CASRTDPGFYGYTF	-	TRBV6-6	TRBJ1-2
CASSELGGQATEAFF	-	TRBV6-1	TRBJ1-1
CATSRDGGPVDEQFF	-	TRBV15	TRBJ2-1
CASSLAGTTSGNEQFF	-	TRBV5-1	TRBJ2-1
CASSVWTIGELFF	-	TRBV5-1	TRBJ2-2
CASSLSQVNEQFF	-	TRBV27	TRBJ2-1
CASSQDHYEQFF	-	TRBV4-3	TRBJ2-1
CASSLGGSYQETQYF	-	TRBV28	TRBJ2-5
CASSSGTAGYTF	-	TRBV7-3	TRBJ1-2
CASSLGLVVTDTQYF	-	TRBV7-9	TRBJ2-3
CASSLVTGGDPANYGYTF	-	TRBV28	TRBJ1-2
CASSVGRGGLGEQFF	-	TRBV9	TRBJ2-1
CASTRGRNTQYF	few	TRBV28	TRBJ2-3
CASSGQGYEQYF	few	TRBV2	TRBJ2-7